Following are 24 T cell receptor beta chains from one sample sequenced in a study of response to subunit inactivated influenza vaccine. From the RT-PCR reads, TCRdb called clonotypes with MiXCR, one entry per CDR3 protein. Among 490,000 or so distinct CDR3 sequences listed, approximately 7.7% were seen once. Sequences were derived from PBMCs from blood, sampled around 25 months after vaccination. All receptors come from a man aged 45-69 years who received an inactivated influenza vaccine.

In this sample, this clonotype turned up a few times. V gene TRBV27 combines with J gene TRBJ2-3; D gene ambiguous. V shed 3 bases and J shed 2 bases, with 9 bases lying between them. The CDR3 length is 14 residues. Germline values: CDR1 MNHEY, CDR2 SMNVEV (reference sequence). CDR3 in amino acids: CASSFTRNTDTQYF. The CDR3 region has the DNA TGTGCCAGCAGTTTCACACGGAACACAGATACGCAGTATTTT.

This clonotype was observed many times. The chain has TRBV29-1 and TRBJ2-1, with 14 nucleotides matching TRBD2. The V segment lost 7 bases and the J segment 9 bases; nucleotides outside the gene matches: 5. The CDR3 length is 13 residues. The germline V gene has CDR1 SQVTM and CDR2 ANQGSEA. The CDR3 sequence: CSETSGRAGEQFF. DNA of the CDR3: TGCAGCGAGACTAGCGGGAGGGCTGGTGAGCAGTTCTTC.

This clonotype was observed many times. This sequence joins TRBV4-1 and TRBJ1-5, with TRBD1 as a possible D gene (6 bases). Per germline, CDR1 MGHRA and CDR2 YSYEKL. The CDR3 has 13 residues. V was cut by 3 bases and J by 6 bases, with 9 bases left in between. CDR3 loop: CASSQADSQPQHF. CDR3 in DNA: TGCGCCAGCAGCCAGGCGGACAGTCAGCCCCAGCATTTT.

This clonotype occurred a few times. The rearrangement links TRBV7-2 to TRBJ1-6; D unclear. The V gene's germline CDR1 is SGHTA and CDR2 FQGNSA. V lost 5 bases, J lost 14 bases, and 16 bases lay in between. This CDR3 contains 13 residues. The CDR3 DNA is TGTGCCAGCAGCCCCCGGGGAAGCCCGGCCCTCCACTTT. Its protein is CASSPRGSPALHF.

As regards this clonotype: The germline gene is not matched at one end of the junction; a read error may be the cause. The gene calls are TRBV27 and TRBJ2-7; 9 bases are a match to TRBD2. The CDR3 length is 16 residues. CDR1 is MNHEY, CDR2 SMNVEV, per germline (reference sequence). The CDR3 sequence is CTSSFTSGSSSYEQYF. CDR3 DNA sequence: TGCACCAGCAGTTTTACTAGCGGGTCTAGCTCCTACGAGCAGTACTTC.

This clonotype came up a few times. The genes are TRBV29-1 and TRBJ2-1; 7 nucleotides agree with TRBD2. Germline V lookup: CDR1 SQVTM, CDR2 ANQGSEA. This CDR3 contains 11 residues. With V trimmed by 4 bases and J by 6 bases, 0 bases remained unmatched. The CDR3 nucleotides read TGCAGCGTTGTAGCGGGCAATGAGCAGTTCTTC. Its translation is CSVVAGNEQFF.

This clonotype turned up a few times. This chain links TRBV4-3 with TRBJ1-5; D ambiguous. Deletions cut 3 bases from V and 7 bases from J, with 10 bases between. Per the germline V gene, CDR1 is LGHNA and CDR2 is YSLEER. CDR3 size: 13 residues. The CDR3 loop is CASSQHPGQPQHF. CDR3 bases: TGCGCCAGCAGCCAGCACCCCGGACAGCCCCAGCATTTT.

The CDR3 DNA follows: TGTGCCAGCAGTGAACACAGGGACTTGCCCCAGCATTTT. Amino acids: CASSEHRDLPQHF. The rearrangement uses TRBV2 and TRBJ1-5, with D tentatively TRBD1 (6 bases). The CDR3 is made up of 13 amino acids. The germline V gene encodes CDR1 SNHLY and CDR2 FYNNEI. Trimming shortened V by 2 bases and J by 9 bases, and 11 bases separated the two germline ends.

There are many counts of this clonotype. This rearrangement joins TRBV5-1 to TRBJ2-3, with TRBD2 identical over 14 bases. Unmatched junction bases numbered 6, after V lost 5 bases and J lost 4 bases. This CDR3 comprises 16 residues. Per germline, CDR1 SGHRS and CDR2 YFSETQ. This CDR3 reads CASRQGTSGSADTQYF. DNA of the CDR3: TGCGCCAGCAGACAAGGGACTAGCGGGAGTGCAGATACGCAGTATTTT.

This clonotype was recorded many times. The rearrangement uses TRBV6-1 and TRBJ1-3; TRBD1 agrees at 9 bases. This CDR3 contains 16 residues. The V and J ends lost 6 bases and 0 bases, in that order; junction bases with no gene match: 6. Germline values: CDR1 MNHNS, CDR2 SASEGT. CDR3 sequence: CASSRTGGFSGNTIYF. CDR3 nucleotides: TGTGCCAGCAGCCGTACAGGGGGCTTCTCTGGAAACACCATATATTTT.

Ten or more counts support this clonotype. V and J are TRBV5-5 and TRBJ1-5, with D perhaps matching TRBD1 (5 bases). V was cut by 3 bases and J by 2 bases, with 15 bases left in between. The CDR3 has 16 amino acids. Germline-derived CDR1 and CDR2 are SGHKS and YYEKEE (reference sequence). The CDR3 spells CASSWYLGVGNQPQHF. CDR3 nucleotide sequence: TGTGCCAGCAGCTGGTACTTGGGGGTCGGCAATCAGCCCCAGCATTTT.

This clonotype came up many times. The gene calls are TRBV28 and TRBJ1-1; unclear D gene. V was clipped by 2 bases and J by 7 bases, with 11 bases between them. Germline assignment: CDR1 MDHEN and CDR2 SYDVKM. The CDR3 is 13 residues long. The CDR3 region is CASSLGRRVEAFF. The CDR3 DNA follows: TGTGCCAGCAGTTTAGGACGGCGGGTTGAAGCTTTCTTT.

This clonotype has at least ten counts. The V and J genes are TRBV7-2 and TRBJ2-7; TRBD2 matches 8 bases. The germline CDR1 and CDR2 sequences are SGHTA and FQGNSA. With V trimmed by 4 bases and J by 4 bases, 9 bases remained unmatched. The CDR3 is 15 residues long. The CDR3 is CASSYDGTSSYEQYF. CDR3 DNA: TGTGCCAGCAGCTACGACGGGACTAGTAGTTACGAGCAGTACTTC.

The gene calls are TRBV7-9 and TRBJ2-7; perhaps D is TRBD1 or TRBD2 (5 bases each). The CDR3 runs 15 residues. The V gene's germline CDR1 is SEHNR and CDR2 FQNEAQ (reference sequence). The germline V and J ends were trimmed by 6 bases and 6 bases, with 21 bases remaining between them. The CDR3 protein is CASSPGRTTRSEQYF. The CDR3, as DNA: TGTGCCAGCAGTCCCGGTAGGACAACTAGATCCGAGCAGTACTTC. Supplemented by reference TRBV7-9 and TRBJ2-7, the full variable domain reads DTGVSQNPRHKITKRGQNVTFRCDPISEHNRLYWYRQTLGQGPEFLTYFQNEAQLEKSRLLSDRFSAERPKGSFSTLEIQRTEQGDSAMYLCASSPGRTTRSEQYFGPGTRLTVT.

Many counts were recorded for this clonotype. The rearrangement uses TRBV4-2 and TRBJ2-7; no firm D call. The germline V and J ends were trimmed by 0 bases and 2 bases, with 5 bases remaining between them. The V gene's germline CDR1 is LGHNA and CDR2 YNFKEQ. This CDR3 is built from 13 residues. The chain's CDR3 is CASSQDRAYEQYF. The DNA for the CDR3 is TGTGCCAGCAGCCAAGATCGGGCCTACGAGCAGTACTTC.

This clonotype has a count of ten or more. V usage is TRBV20-1 and J usage is TRBJ2-7, with 10 bases lining up with TRBD2. Trimming took 0 bases from V and 2 from J; bases not matched to a gene: 7. Germline V CDR1 and CDR2: DFQATT, SNEGSKA (reference sequence). This CDR3 comprises 16 residues. The CDR3 region is CSARDHGLAAPYEQYF. DNA for the CDR3: TGCAGTGCTAGAGATCATGGACTAGCGGCCCCCTACGAGCAGTACTTC.

In its sample, this clonotype was seen once. The chain recombines TRBV5-4 with TRBJ2-7, with D unclear. Germline CDR1 reads SGHNT; CDR2 reads YYREEE (reference sequence). There are 12 residues in the CDR3. V dropped 3 bases and J dropped 7 bases, with 11 bases sitting between them. The DNA for the CDR3 is TGTGCCAGCAGCTACACCCAAGGGGAGCAGTACTTC. Protein: CASSYTQGEQYF.

This clonotype was observed a few times. V usage is TRBV25-1 and J usage is TRBJ2-1; 10 bases line up with TRBD2. The V and J ends lost 2 bases and 2 bases, in that order; junction bases with no gene match: 9. The CDR3 totals 18 residues. From germline, CDR1 is MGHDK and CDR2 SYGVNS. CDR3 loop: CASSEGRVAGGPYNEQFF. CDR3 nucleotides: TGTGCCAGCAGTGAAGGAAGAGTAGCGGGGGGCCCCTACAATGAGCAGTTCTTC.

This clonotype was observed a handful of times. The chain links TRBV12-3 or TRBV12-4 to TRBJ1-2; 8 bases agree with TRBD1. Trimming removed 5 bases from V and 8 bases from J; junction bases left unmatched: 13. This CDR3 spans 15 amino acids. CDR3 bases: TGTGCCAGCAGTCCAGGACAGGGAAGGGCTGGGGGCTACACCTTC. Translated, it gives CASSPGQGRAGGYTF.

The chain links TRBV5-6 to TRBJ1-2; 7 nucleotides align to TRBD1. Germline values: CDR1 SGHDT, CDR2 YYEEEE. The CDR3 extends over 15 amino acids. The J segment lost 4 bases and the V segment lost 4 bases, leaving 10 bases of the junction unmatched. The CDR3 region is CASSPGQHTLYGYTF. In DNA form, the CDR3 reads TGTGCCAGCAGCCCGGGACAGCACACCCTCTATGGCTACACCTTC. The variable domain in full, completed from reference TRBV5-6 and TRBJ1-2, reads DAGVTQSPTHLIKTRGQQVTLRCSPKSGHDTVSWYQQALGQGPQFIFQYYEEEERQRGNFPDRFSGHQFPNYSSELNVNALLLGDSALYLCASSPGQHTLYGYTFGSGTRLTVV.

This clonotype showed up just a few times. This rearrangement joins TRBV6-5 to TRBJ2-2; D not certain. Trimming took off 4 bases at V and 1 base at J, with 13 bases between the two ends. Germline loops: CDR1 MNHEY, CDR2 SVGAGI. CDR3 length: 16 residues. CDR3 residues: CASSLHGPGNTGELFF. The CDR3 nucleotides are TGTGCCAGCAGTTTACACGGCCCCGGGAACACCGGGGAGCTGTTTTTT.

The gene calls are TRBV6-1 and TRBJ1-1; D not certain. CDR1 and CDR2 from the germline V gene are MNHNS and SASEGT. The V end lost 6 bases, the J end lost 5 bases, and 13 bases lay between the germline ends. The CDR3 length is 13 residues. The CDR3 here is CASSRTPETEAFF. CDR3 DNA sequence: TGTGCCAGCAGCCGGACTCCTGAGACTGAAGCTTTCTTT.

The chain recombines TRBV28 with TRBJ2-2; 9 bases agree with TRBD1. Germline V gives CDR1 MDHEN, CDR2 SYDVKM. The junction had 5 bases not matched to a gene; V was cut back by 4 bases and J by 5 bases. The CDR3 extends over 15 amino acids. This CDR3 is CASSYRGLVTGELFF. DNA for the CDR3: TGTGCCAGCAGTTACAGGGGGCTGGTTACCGGGGAGCTGTTTTTT.

The chain uses TRBV9 and TRBJ2-1, with TRBD2 as a possible D gene (6 bases). The V end was cut by 4 bases, the J end by 6 bases, with 20 bases between. CDR1 SGDLS and CDR2 YYNGEE come from the germline V gene. CDR3 length equals 16 residues. The CDR3 spells CASSPGRLGSVNEQFF. CDR3 nucleotide sequence: TGTGCCAGCAGCCCGGGGAGACTAGGTTCGGTCAATGAGCAGTTCTTC.